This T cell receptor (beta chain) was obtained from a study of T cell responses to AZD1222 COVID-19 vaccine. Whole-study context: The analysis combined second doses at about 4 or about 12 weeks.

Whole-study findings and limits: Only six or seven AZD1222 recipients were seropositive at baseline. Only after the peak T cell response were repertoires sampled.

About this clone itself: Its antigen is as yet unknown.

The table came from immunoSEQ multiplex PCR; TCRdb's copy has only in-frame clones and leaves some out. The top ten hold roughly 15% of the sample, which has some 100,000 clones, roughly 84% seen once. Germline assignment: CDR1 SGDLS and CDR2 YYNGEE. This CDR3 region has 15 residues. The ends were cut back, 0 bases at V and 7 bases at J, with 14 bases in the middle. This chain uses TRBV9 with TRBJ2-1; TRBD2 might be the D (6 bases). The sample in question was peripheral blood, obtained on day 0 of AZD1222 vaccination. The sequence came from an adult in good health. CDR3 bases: TGTGCCAGCAGCGTAGTTGGCGGGAAGGAAAATGAGCAGTTCTTC. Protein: CASSVVGGKENEQFF. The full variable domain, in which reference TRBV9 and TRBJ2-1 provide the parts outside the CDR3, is DSGVTQTPKHLITATGQRVTLRCSPRSGDLSVYWYQQSLDQGLQFLIQYYNGEERAKGNILERFSAQQFPDLHSELNLSSLELGDSALYFCASSVVGGKENEQFFGPGTRLTVL.